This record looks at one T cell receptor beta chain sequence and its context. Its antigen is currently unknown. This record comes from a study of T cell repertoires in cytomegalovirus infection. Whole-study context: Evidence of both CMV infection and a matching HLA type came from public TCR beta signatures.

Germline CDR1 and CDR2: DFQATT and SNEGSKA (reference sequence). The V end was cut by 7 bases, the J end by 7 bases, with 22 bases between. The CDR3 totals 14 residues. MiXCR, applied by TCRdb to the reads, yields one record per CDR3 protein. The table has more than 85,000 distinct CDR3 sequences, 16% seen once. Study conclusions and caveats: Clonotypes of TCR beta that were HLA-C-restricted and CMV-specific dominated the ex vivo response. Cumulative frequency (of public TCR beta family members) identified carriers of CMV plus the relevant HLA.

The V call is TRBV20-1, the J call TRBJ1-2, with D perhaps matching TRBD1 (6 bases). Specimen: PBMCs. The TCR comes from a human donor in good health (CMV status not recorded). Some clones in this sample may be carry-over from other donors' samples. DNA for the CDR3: TGCAGTGTCTCGACGGTGGGGGCGTTGGGTGGCTACACCTTC. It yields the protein CSVSTVGALGGYTF.